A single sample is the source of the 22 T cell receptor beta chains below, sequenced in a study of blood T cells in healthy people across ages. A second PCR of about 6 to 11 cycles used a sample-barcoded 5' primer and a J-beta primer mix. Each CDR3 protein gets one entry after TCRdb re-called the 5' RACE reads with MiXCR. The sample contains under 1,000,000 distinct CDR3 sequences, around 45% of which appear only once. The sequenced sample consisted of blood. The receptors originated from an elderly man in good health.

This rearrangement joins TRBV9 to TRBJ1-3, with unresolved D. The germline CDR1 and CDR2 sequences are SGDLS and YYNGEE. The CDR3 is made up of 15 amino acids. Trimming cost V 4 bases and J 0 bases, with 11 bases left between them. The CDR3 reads CASSPQPISGNTIYF. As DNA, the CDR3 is TGTGCCAGCAGCCCACAGCCGATCTCTGGAAACACCATATATTTT. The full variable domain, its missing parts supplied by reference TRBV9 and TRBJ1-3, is DSGVTQTPKHLITATGQRVTLRCSPRSGDLSVYWYQQSLDQGLQFLIQYYNGEERAKGNILERFSAQQFPDLHSELNLSSLELGDSALYFCASSPQPISGNTIYFGEGSWLTVV.

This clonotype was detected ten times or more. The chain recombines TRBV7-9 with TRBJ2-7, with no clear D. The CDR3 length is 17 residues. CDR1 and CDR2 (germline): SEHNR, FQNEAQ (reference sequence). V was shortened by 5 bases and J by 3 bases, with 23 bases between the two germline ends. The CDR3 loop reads CASSDNNQAPALYEQYF. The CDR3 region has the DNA TGTGCCAGCAGCGATAACAACCAGGCTCCCGCCCTCTACGAGCAGTACTTC.

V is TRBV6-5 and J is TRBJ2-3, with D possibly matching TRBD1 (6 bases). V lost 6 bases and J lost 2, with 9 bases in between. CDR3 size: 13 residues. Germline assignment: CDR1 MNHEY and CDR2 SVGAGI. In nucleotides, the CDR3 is TGTGCCAGCAGAAGACAGGTCACAGATACGCAGTATTTT. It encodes CASRRQVTDTQYF.

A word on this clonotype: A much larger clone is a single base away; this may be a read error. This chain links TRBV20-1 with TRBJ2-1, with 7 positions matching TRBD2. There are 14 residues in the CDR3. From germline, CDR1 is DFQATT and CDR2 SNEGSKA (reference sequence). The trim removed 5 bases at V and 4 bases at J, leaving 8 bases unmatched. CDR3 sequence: CSAPGGAGYNEQFF. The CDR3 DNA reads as TGCAGTGCTCCCGGGGGAGCGGGATACAATGAGCAGTTCTTC.

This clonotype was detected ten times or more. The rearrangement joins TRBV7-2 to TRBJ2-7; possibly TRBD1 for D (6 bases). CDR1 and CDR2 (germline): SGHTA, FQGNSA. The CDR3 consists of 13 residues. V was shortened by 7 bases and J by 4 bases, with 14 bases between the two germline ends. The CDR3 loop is CASTTGPLYEQYF. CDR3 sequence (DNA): TGTGCCAGCACGACAGGTCCCCTTTACGAGCAGTACTTC.

The CDR3 region is CASSISGGRGYTF. CDR3 coding DNA: TGTGCCAGCAGTATAAGTGGGGGGCGCGGCTACACCTTC. The rearrangement uses TRBV28 and TRBJ1-2; perhaps TRBD1 as D (6 bases). The length of the CDR3 is 13 residues. Germline V CDR1 and CDR2: MDHEN, SYDVKM. V lost 5 bases to trimming and J lost 8 bases, with 15 bases between them.

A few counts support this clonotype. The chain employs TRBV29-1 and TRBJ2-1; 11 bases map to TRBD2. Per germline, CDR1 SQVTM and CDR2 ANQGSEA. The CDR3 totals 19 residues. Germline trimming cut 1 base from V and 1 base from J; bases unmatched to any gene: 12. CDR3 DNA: TGCAGCGTTGAAGCCCCTTCGGGACTAGCGGTTCTTTCCTACAATGAGCAGTTCTTC. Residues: CSVEAPSGLAVLSYNEQFF.

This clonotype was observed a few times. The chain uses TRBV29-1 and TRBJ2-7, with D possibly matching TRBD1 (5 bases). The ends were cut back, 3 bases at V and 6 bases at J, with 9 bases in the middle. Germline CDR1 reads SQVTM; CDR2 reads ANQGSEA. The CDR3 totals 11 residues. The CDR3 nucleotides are TGCAGCGTTGAGCAGGGTCGCGAGCAGTACTTC. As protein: CSVEQGREQYF.

CDR3 amino acids: CASSPRSSNNEQYF. In DNA, the CDR3 is TGTGCCAGCAGCCCCCGTAGCTCCAACAATGAGCAGTACTTC. The chain uses TRBV6-6 and TRBJ2-1; D not certain. With the DNA end fitting TRBJ2-7 better, the J assignment may be wrong. CDR3 length: 14 amino acids. Germline CDR1 is MNHNY and CDR2 is SVGAGI (reference sequence).

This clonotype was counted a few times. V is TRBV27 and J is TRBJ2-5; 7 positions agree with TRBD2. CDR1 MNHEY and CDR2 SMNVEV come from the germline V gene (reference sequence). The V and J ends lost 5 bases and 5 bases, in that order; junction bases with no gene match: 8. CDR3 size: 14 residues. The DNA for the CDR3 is TGTGCCAGCAGTCGACGGCAGGGAGGGGAGACCCAGTACTTC. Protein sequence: CASSRRQGGETQYF.

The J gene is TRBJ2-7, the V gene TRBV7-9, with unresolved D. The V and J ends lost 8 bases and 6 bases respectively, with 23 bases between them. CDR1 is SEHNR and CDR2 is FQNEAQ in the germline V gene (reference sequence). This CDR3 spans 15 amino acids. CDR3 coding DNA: TGTGCCAGCGACTCCGTGGGGTTGGATCCTACCGAGCAGTACTTC. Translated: CASDSVGLDPTEQYF.

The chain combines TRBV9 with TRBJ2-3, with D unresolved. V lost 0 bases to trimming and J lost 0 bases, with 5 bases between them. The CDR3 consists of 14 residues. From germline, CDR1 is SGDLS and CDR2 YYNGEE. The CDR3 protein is CASSVEASTDTQYF. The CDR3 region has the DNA TGTGCCAGCAGCGTAGAGGCTAGCACAGATACGCAGTATTTT.

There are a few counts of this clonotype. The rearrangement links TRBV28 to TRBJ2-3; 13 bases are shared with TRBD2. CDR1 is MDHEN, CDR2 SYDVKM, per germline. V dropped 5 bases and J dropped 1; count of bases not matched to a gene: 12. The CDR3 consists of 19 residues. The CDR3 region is CASSPGRTSGSRGTDTQYF. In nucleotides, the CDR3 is TGTGCCAGCAGTCCTGGCAGGACTAGCGGGAGCAGGGGCACAGATACGCAGTATTTT. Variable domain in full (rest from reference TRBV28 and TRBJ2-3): DVKVTQSSRYLVKRTGEKVFLECVQDMDHENMFWYRQDPGLGLRLIYFSYDVKMKEKGDIPEGYSVSREKKERFSLILESASTNQTSMYLCASSPGRTSGSRGTDTQYFGPGTRLTVL.

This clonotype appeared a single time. CDR3 sequence reads: CSVAPGFSQPQHF. CDR3 DNA: TGCAGCGTGGCTCCAGGGTTCAGTCAGCCCCAGCATTTT. The chain is built from TRBV29-1 and TRBJ1-5; maybe TRBD1 (5 bases). Germline lookup yields CDR1 SQVTM and CDR2 ANQGSEA. Trimming shortened V by 6 bases and J by 6 bases, and 15 bases separated the two germline ends. The CDR3 has 13 amino acids.

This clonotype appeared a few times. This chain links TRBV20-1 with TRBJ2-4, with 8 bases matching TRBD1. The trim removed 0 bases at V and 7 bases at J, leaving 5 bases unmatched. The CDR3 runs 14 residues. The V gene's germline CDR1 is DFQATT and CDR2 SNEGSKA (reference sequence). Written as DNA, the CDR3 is TGCAGTGCTAGAGAGGGGCAGGGGGCGAACATTCAGTACTTC. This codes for CSAREGQGANIQYF.

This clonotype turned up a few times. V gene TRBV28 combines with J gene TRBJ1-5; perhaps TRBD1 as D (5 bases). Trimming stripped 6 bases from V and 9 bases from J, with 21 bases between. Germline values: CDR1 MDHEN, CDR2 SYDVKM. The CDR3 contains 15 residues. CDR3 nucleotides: TGTGCCAGCAGCCCAATCCGGGACCGGTGGGCGCCCCAGCATTTT. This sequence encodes CASSPIRDRWAPQHF.

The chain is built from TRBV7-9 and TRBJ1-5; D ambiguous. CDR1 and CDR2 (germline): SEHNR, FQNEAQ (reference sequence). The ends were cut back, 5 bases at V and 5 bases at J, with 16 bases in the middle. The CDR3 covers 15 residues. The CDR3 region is CASSKTGSNDQPQHF. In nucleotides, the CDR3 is TGTGCCAGCAGCAAAACTGGGAGTAACGATCAGCCCCAGCATTTT. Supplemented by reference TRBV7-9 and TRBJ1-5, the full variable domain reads DTGVSQNPRHKITKRGQNVTFRCDPISEHNRLYWYRQTLGQGPEFLTYFQNEAQLEKSRLLSDRFSAERPKGSFSTLEIQRTEQGDSAMYLCASSKTGSNDQPQHFGDGTRLSIL.

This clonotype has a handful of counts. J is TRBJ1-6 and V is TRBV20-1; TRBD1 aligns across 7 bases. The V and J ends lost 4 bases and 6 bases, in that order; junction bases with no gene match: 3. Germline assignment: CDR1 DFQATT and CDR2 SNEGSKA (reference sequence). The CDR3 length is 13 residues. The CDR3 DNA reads TGCAGTGCTACCACAGGGGTTAATTCACCCCTCCACTTT. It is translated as CSATTGVNSPLHF.

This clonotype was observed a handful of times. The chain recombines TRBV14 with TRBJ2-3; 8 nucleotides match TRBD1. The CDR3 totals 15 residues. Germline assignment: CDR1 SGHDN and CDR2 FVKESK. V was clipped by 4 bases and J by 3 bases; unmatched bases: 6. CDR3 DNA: TGTGCCAGCAGCCCACTGACAGGGGAGACAGATACGCAGTATTTT. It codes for CASSPLTGETDTQYF.

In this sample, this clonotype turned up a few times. The CDR3 nucleotides read TGTGCCAGCAGCTTAGCCGCCGGGACAGGGACGGGCGAGCAGTACTTC. Translated: CASSLAAGTGTGEQYF. The chain recombines TRBV7-2 with TRBJ2-4, with 9 bases identical to TRBD1. The J call may be incorrect, as the DNA end agrees better with TRBJ2-7. The CDR3 length is 16 residues. The germline V gene encodes CDR1 SGHTA and CDR2 FQGNSA.

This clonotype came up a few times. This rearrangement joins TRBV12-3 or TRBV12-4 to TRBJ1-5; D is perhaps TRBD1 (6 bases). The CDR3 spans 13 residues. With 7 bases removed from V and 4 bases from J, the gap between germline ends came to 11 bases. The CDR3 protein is CASTLRGNQPQHF. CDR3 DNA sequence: TGTGCCAGCACCCTGAGGGGGAATCAGCCCCAGCATTTT.

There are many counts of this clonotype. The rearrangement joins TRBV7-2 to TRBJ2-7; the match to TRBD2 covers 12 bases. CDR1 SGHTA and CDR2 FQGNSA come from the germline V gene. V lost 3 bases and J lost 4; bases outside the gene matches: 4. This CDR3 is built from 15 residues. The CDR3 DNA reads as TGTGCCAGCAGCTTGCTAGCGGGAGGGCAGTACGAGCAGTACTTC. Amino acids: CASSLLAGGQYEQYF.